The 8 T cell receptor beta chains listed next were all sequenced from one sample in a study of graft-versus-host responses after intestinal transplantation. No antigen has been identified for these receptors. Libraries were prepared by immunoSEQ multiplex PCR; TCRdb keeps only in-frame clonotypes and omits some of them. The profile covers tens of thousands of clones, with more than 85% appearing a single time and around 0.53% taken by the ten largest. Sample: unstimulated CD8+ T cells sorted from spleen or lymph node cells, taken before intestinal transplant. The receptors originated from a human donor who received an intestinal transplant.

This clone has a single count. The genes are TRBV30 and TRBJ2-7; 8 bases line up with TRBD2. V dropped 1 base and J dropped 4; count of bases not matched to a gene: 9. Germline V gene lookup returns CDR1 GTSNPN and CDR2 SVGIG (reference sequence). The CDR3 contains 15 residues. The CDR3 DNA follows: TGTGCCTGGAGTGAGGTTGGGACTAGTCTATACGAGCAGTACTTC. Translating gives CAWSEVGTSLYEQYF.

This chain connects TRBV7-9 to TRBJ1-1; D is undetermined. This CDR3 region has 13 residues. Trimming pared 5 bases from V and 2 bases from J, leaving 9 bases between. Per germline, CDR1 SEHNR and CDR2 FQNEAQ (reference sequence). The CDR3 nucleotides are TGTGCCAGCAGCGCCCGGACTAACACTGAAGCTTTCTTT. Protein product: CASSARTNTEAFF.

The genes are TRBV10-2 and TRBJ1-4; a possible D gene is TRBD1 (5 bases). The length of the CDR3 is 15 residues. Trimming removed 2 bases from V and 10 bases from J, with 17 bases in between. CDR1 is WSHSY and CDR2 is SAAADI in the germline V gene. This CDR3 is CASSEREDNLGKLFF. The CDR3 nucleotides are TGCGCCAGCAGTGAGAGGGAGGACAACTTGGGAAAACTGTTTTTT.

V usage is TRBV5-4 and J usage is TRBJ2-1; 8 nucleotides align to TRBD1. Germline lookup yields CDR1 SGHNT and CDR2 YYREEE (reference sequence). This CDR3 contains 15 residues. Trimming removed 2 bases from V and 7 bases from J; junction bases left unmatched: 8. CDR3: CASSLGRGQTNEQFF. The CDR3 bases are TGTGCCAGCAGCTTAGGCAGGGGGCAAACGAATGAGCAGTTCTTC.

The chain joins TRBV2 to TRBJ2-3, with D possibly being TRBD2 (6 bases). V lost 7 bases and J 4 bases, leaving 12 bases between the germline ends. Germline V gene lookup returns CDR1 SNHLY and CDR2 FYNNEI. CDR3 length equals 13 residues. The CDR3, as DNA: TGTGCCAGCATTGAGGCGGGATCAGATACGCAGTATTTT. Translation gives CASIEAGSDTQYF.

The CDR3 region is CASSFGTLYEQYF. In DNA, the CDR3 is TGCGCCAGCAGCTTCGGGACTCTCTACGAGCAGTACTTC. The V gene is TRBV5-1, the J gene TRBJ2-7, with TRBD2 as a possible D gene (6 bases). V was trimmed by 2 bases and J by 3 bases, leaving 9 bases between them. The germline V gene encodes CDR1 SGHRS and CDR2 YFSETQ. The CDR3 is 13 residues long.

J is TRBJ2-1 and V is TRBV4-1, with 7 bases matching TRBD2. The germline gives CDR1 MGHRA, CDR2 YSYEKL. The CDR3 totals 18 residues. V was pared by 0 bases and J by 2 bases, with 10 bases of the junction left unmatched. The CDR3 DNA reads TGCGCCAGCAGCCAAGAAAGTCTGTCTAGCGGTACCTACAATGAGCAGTTCTTC. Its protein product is CASSQESLSSGTYNEQFF.

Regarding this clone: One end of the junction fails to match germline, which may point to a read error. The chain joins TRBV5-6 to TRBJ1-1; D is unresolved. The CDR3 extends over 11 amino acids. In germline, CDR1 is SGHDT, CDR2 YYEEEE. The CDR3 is CASSLAAEAFF. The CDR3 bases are TGTGCCAGCAGTTTGGCGGCTGAAGCTTTCTTT.